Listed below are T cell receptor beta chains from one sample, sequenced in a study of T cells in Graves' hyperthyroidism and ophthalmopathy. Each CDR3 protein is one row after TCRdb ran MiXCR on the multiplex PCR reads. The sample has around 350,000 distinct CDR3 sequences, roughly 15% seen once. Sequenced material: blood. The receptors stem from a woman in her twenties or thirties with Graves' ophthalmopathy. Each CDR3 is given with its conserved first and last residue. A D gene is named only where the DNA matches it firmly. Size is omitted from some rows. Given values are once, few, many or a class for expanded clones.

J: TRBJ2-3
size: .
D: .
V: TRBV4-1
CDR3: CASSQETGVTGDTQYF
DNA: TGCGCCAGCAGCCAAGAAACGGGGGTTACAGGAGATACGCAGTATTTT

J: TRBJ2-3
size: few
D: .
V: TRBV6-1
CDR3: CASSESGWGTDTQYF
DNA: TGTGCCAGCAGTGAATCCGGTTGGGGCACAGATACGCAGTATTTT

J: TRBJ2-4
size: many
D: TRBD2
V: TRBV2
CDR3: CASSAESGGAKNIQYF
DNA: TGTGCCAGCAGTGCAGAAAGCGGGGGGGCCAAAAACATTCAGTACTTC

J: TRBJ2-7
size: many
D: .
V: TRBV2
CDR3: CASSEALRGPSSYEQYF
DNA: TGTGCCAGCAGTGAAGCGCTTCGGGGTCCCAGCTCCTACGAGCAGTACTTC

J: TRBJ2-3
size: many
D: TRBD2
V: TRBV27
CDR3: CASSLWGKGWAGDADTQYF
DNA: TGTGCCAGCAGTTTATGGGGGAAGGGGTGGGCGGGGGACGCAGATACGCAGTATTTT

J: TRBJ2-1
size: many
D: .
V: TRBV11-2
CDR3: CASSLEWGTYNEQFF
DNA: TGTGCCAGCAGCTTAGAGTGGGGGACCTACAATGAGCAGTTCTTC

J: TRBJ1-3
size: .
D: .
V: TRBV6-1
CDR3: CASSVLQGANTIYF
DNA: TGTGCCAGCAGTGTACTACAGGGTGCAAACACCATATATTTT

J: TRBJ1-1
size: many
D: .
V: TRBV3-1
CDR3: CASSPTLQGGALEAFF
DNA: TGTGCCAGCAGCCCCACACTGCAGGGAGGCGCGCTGGAGGCTTTCTTT

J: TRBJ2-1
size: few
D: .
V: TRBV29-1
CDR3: CSVEARGGFPRYNEQFF
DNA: TGCAGCGTTGAAGCCCGAGGGGGATTCCCCCGTTACAATGAGCAGTTCTTC

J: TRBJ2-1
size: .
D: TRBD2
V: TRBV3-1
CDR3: CASSPGTSGVYNEQFF
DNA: TGTGCCAGCAGCCCAGGGACTAGCGGGGTTTACAATGAGCAGTTCTTC

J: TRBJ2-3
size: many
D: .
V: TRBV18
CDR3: CASSRERDTQYF
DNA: TGTGCCAGCTCACGAGAAAGGGATACGCAGTATTTT

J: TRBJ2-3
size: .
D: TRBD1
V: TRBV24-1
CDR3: CATSDFGTGSDTQYF
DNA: TGTGCCACCAGTGATTTTGGGACAGGTTCAGATACGCAGTATTTT

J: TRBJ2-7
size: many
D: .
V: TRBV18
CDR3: CASSPPTSDNEQYF
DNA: TGTGCCAGCTCACCACCGACGAGTGATAACGAGCAGTACTTC

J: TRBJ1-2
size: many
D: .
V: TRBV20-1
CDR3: CSARAWTDEGYTF
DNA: TGCAGTGCTAGGGCGTGGACAGACGAAGGCTACACCTTC

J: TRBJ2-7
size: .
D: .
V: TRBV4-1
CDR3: CASSQRAGLSYEQYF
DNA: TGCGCCAGCAGCCAACGGGCGGGGCTCTCCTACGAGCAGTACTTC

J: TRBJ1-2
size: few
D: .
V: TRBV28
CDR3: CASSSPGKDYGYTF
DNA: TGTGCCAGCAGTTCGCCCGGAAAAGACTATGGCTACACCTTC

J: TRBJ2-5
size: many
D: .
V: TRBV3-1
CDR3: CASSQLGSGETQYF
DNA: TGTGCCAGCAGCCAACTCGGGTCTGGGGAGACCCAGTACTTC

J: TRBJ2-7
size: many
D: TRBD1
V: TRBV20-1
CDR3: CSAREDRGGLDEQYF
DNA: TGCAGTGCTAGAGAGGACAGGGGCGGATTGGACGAGCAGTACTTC

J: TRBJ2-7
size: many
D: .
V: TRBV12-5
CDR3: CASGFLYEQYF
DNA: TGTGCTAGTGGTTTTCTCTACGAGCAGTACTTC

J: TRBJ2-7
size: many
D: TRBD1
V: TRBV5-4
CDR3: CASSDRDRGTYEQYF
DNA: TGTGCCAGCAGCGATCGGGACAGGGGGACCTACGAGCAGTACTTC